The 5 T cell receptor beta chains below come from one sample, sequenced in a study of blood T cell repertoires in COVID-19 (dated by TCRdb to 2020 to 2021). The library was built by means of the immunoSEQ multiplex PCR assay. TCRdb took over this immuneACCESS table, retaining in-frame rearrangements with V and J assigned. Such tables are incomplete; in checked studies, under half of the missing clones stem from an unresolved V gene, and the remainder is unexplained. This sample comprises some 150,000 clones, just over 85% of them detected only once. The ten top clones hold roughly 3.5% of the sample. What was sequenced was peripheral blood. These receptors all come from a man between 65 and 80 years old with acute or convalescent COVID-19.

The chain has TRBV29-1 and TRBJ1-4; 9 bases are shared with TRBD1. The V gene end was trimmed by 0 bases and the J gene end by 6 bases; junction bases not matched to a gene: 8. The CDR3 consists of 16 residues. Germline CDR1 is SQVTM and CDR2 is ANQGSEA. The chain's CDR3 is CSVEDRSRTGDEKLFF. The CDR3 coding sequence is TGCAGCGTTGAAGATCGAAGTCGGACAGGGGATGAAAAACTGTTTTTT.

As concerns this clone: Other DNA sequences in this sample translate to the same CDR3. This rearrangement joins TRBV6-5 to TRBJ1-4; D ambiguous. The CDR3 totals 13 residues. The germline gives CDR1 MNHEY, CDR2 SVGAGI. With 2 bases removed from V and 5 bases from J, the gap between germline ends came to 6 bases. DNA of the CDR3: TGTGCCAGCAGTTACGATAGAAATGAAAAACTGTTTTTT. Protein product: CASSYDRNEKLFF.

The sample holds a few counts of this clone. The CDR3 coding sequence is TGTGCCAGTAGTATAAACAGACATAGCAATCAGCCCCAGCATTTT. This gives the protein CASSINRHSNQPQHF. The rearrangement links TRBV19 to TRBJ1-5, with no clear D. The V and J ends lost 2 bases and 0 bases respectively, with 8 bases between them. The germline V gene encodes CDR1 LNHDA and CDR2 SQIVND (reference sequence). The CDR3 length is 15 residues.

The gene calls are TRBV29-1 and TRBJ2-3; D gene unclear. The germline V gene encodes CDR1 SQVTM and CDR2 ANQGSEA. The CDR3 totals 12 residues. V lost 4 bases to trimming and J lost 2 bases, with 7 bases between them. The CDR3 protein is CSVGRDTDTQYF. Written as DNA, the CDR3 is TGCAGCGTTGGTAGAGACACAGATACGCAGTATTTT.

The chain employs TRBV7-2 and TRBJ1-6, with 8 bases fitting TRBD1. CDR3 length: 18 amino acids. The germline gives CDR1 SGHTA, CDR2 FQGNSA. Unmatched junction bases numbered 11, after V lost 1 base and J lost 6 bases. CDR3 DNA: TGTGCCAGCAGCTTAGTGCCCTCTAGACAGGGGTTTAATTCACCCCTCCACTTT. Translating gives CASSLVPSRQGFNSPLHF. Full variable domain (remainder filled in from reference TRBV7-2 and TRBJ1-6): GAGVSQSPSNKVTEKGKDVELRCDPISGHTALYWYRQSLGQGLEFLIYFQGNSAPDKSGLPSDRFSAERTGGSVSTLTIQRTQQEDSAVYLCASSLVPSRQGFNSPLHFGNGTRLTVT.